The following is a T cell receptor beta chain sequence with its context. The antigen it recognizes is unknown. No per-base quality is available; no much larger clone lies one base away. This entry is derived from a study of blood T cell repertoires in COVID-19 (dated by TCRdb to between 2020 and 2021). General notes on the study: Samples covering the acute and convalescent phases of COVID-19 were provided by collaborators in the United States, Italy and Spain. The prospective study material was composed of cDNA or gDNA derived from T cells, B-cell-depleted T cells, or PBMCs. The dataset comprised deeply sampled blood TCRbeta repertoires from subjects exposed to, actively infected with, or recovered from COVID-19. The repertoires were released in a freely available public database meant as a resource for research on the immune response to SARS-CoV-2. The samples were drawn from two sources: the first 160 participants of the ongoing ImmuneRACE study, and over 1,000 subjects contributed by 6 global collaborators. The sample metadata nearly always contained a de-identified subject ID, COVID-19 status, age in years and sex. Where available, HLA class I and class II types were taken from metadata supplied by the sample provider and were not determined by assay-based typing. What the work shows at the level of the full study, not this receptor alone: The quantity of clinical and demographic metadata differed by source and by participant and was supplied without curation.

The immunoSEQ Assay, a bias-controlled multiplex PCR, was used to amplify TCRbeta CDR3 regions from genomic DNA. Under the source paper's analysis protocol: Within the assay, amplification of reference gene primers was used to estimate how many nucleated cells each sample contained. To quantify the absolute abundance of each unique TCRbeta CDR3 rearrangement, sequence reads were collapsed and filtered. For each sample, productive Simpson clonality was calculated as the square root of Simpson's diversity index across productive rearrangements. TCRdb took this table from immuneACCESS and kept in-frame rearrangements with V and J called. Such tables lack part of the clones; where checked against another copy, unresolved V genes explain under half of the gap, and the rest is unexplained. That table gives V, J and clone size, and the DNA gave D and trimming. The sample has some 190,000 clones on record, around nine tenths of them singletons. In total, the top ten clones hold around 1.5% of the sample.

Collaborating institutions collected whole blood in K2EDTA tubes following their own protocols. Collaborator samples were shipped for TCRbeta analysis as frozen whole blood, isolated PBMCs, or DNA extracted from either sample type. The CDR3, cysteine through phenylalanine, is 16 amino acids long. The only DNA kept is the CDR3, 48 bases in frame from the first base. Trimming removed 1 base from V and 1 base from J, leaving 13 bases between the germline ends. According to the germline V gene (reference sequence), CDR1 reads LGHDT and CDR2 reads YNNKEL. This TCR was sampled from a young man with active or convalescent COVID-19. This chain joins TRBV3-1 (or the pseudogene TRBV3-2) to TRBJ1-1; the D gene is perhaps TRBD1, from 5 matching bases. Sequencing was done on a sample of peripheral blood. The base sequence is TGTGCCAGCAGCCAAGGTGTGGGGCGGGGGAACACTGAAGCTTTCTTT. Protein translation: CASSQGVGRGNTEAFF.